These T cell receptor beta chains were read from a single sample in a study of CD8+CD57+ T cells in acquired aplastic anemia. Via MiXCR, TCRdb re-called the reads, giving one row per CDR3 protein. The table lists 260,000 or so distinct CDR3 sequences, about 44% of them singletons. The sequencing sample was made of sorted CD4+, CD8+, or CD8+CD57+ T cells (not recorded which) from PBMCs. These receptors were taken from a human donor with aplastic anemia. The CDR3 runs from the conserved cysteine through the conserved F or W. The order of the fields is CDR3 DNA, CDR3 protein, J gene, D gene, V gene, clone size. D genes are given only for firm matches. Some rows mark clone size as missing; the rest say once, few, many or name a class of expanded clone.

DNA: TGTGCCAGCTTATTTTCTTGGGGCTACACCTTC
CDR3: CASLFSWGYTF
J: TRBJ1-2
D: .
V: TRBV7-2
size: .

DNA: TGTGCCAGCAGCGAGACCGGGGGGGCCTACAATGAGCAGTTCTTC
CDR3: CASSETGGAYNEQFF
J: TRBJ2-1
D: TRBD2
V: TRBV9
size: many

DNA: TGTGCCAGCAGTTTATCTCCTAGCGGGAGGAGCTACGAGCAGTACTTC
CDR3: CASSLSPSGRSYEQYF
J: TRBJ2-7
D: TRBD2
V: TRBV27
size: once

DNA: TGTGCCAGCAGTGAGGACAGGGATCCCAATCAGCCCCAGCATTTT
CDR3: CASSEDRDPNQPQHF
J: TRBJ1-5
D: TRBD1
V: TRBV25-1
size: few

DNA: TGTGCCAGTAGTATTCCCCCCTCTACAGGAAAGCAGTTCTTC
CDR3: CASSIPPSTGKQFF
J: TRBJ2-1
D: .
V: TRBV19
size: .

DNA: TGTGCCAGCAGCCCCGAGCGGAACACCGGGGAGCTGTTTTTT
CDR3: CASSPERNTGELFF
J: TRBJ2-2
D: .
V: TRBV5-4
size: .

DNA: TGTGCCAGCAGTTCCTATAGCGGGAGTTATCAAAACATTCAGTACTTC
CDR3: CASSSYSGSYQNIQYF
J: TRBJ2-4
D: TRBD2
V: TRBV12-3/TRBV12-4
size: .

DNA: TGTGCCAGCAGAAACGTCTCCCTAGCGGGGAATGAGCAGTTCTTC
CDR3: CASRNVSLAGNEQFF
J: TRBJ2-1
D: TRBD2
V: TRBV7-9
size: many

DNA: TGTGCCAGCAGCTTACTTCGACAGGGGACAGATACGCAGTATTTT
CDR3: CASSLLRQGTDTQYF
J: TRBJ2-3
D: TRBD1
V: TRBV7-2
size: many

DNA: TGTGCCAGCAGTTTACAGGGCGGGACCTTC
CDR3: CASSLQGGTF
J: TRBJ1-2
D: .
V: TRBV12-3/TRBV12-4
size: few

DNA: TGTGCCAGCAGCTTCGGACAGGGAGACACCATGTATTTT
CDR3: CASSFGQGDTMYF
J: TRBJ1-3
D: TRBD1
V: TRBV7-9
size: .

DNA: TGTGCCAGCAGTGAAGCGCTAGCGGCTATTTACGAGCAGTACTTC
CDR3: CASSEALAAIYEQYF
J: TRBJ2-7
D: TRBD2
V: TRBV2
size: many

DNA: TGCGCCAGCAGCCAAGGCCAGGGTCTTGGCTACACCTTC
CDR3: CASSQGQGLGYTF
J: TRBJ1-2
D: .
V: TRBV4-3
size: once

DNA: TGCGCCAGCAGCCACAACGCCCGACAGGGGGGGGAAGCTCTCTTT
CDR3: CASSHNARQGGEALF
J: TRBJ1-1
D: TRBD1
V: TRBV4-3
size: once

DNA: TGTGCCAGCAGCTACTTGATTGGCTACACCTTC
CDR3: CASSYLIGYTF
J: TRBJ1-2
D: .
V: TRBV7-2
size: .

DNA: TGTGCCAGCAATAGAGGGCCCTCCCCCCCTGAAGCTTTCTTT
CDR3: CASNRGPSPPEAFF
J: TRBJ1-1
D: .
V: TRBV6-1
size: .

DNA: TGTGCCAGCAGCTTCGGGACAGGGAGTAATTCACCCCTCCACTTT
CDR3: CASSFGTGSNSPLHF
J: TRBJ1-6
D: TRBD1
V: TRBV6-1
size: few

DNA: TGCAGTGCTGGGAACCGGGACCTCAATCAGCCCCAGCATTTT
CDR3: CSAGNRDLNQPQHF
J: TRBJ1-5
D: .
V: TRBV20-1
size: many

DNA: TGTGCCAGCAGCCCACGGGGCAACACTGAAGCTTTCTTT
CDR3: CASSPRGNTEAFF
J: TRBJ1-1
D: .
V: TRBV7-9
size: many

DNA: TGTGCCAGCAGCTTAGTACGTGGGTACGAGCAGTTCTTC
CDR3: CASSLVRGYEQFF
J: TRBJ2-1
D: .
V: TRBV7-6
size: .

DNA: TGTGCCAGCAGCATCCTTCCCAGGGATGAGCAGTTCTTC
CDR3: CASSILPRDEQFF
J: TRBJ2-1
D: .
V: TRBV7-2
size: .

DNA: TGTGCCAGCAGTTGGGACAGGGCATTCAACGAGCAGTACTTC
CDR3: CASSWDRAFNEQYF
J: TRBJ2-7
D: TRBD1
V: TRBV7-2
size: few

DNA: TGTGCCAGCAGGGTCTCTGACGTGCGCGAGCAGTACTTC
CDR3: CASRVSDVREQYF
J: TRBJ2-7
D: .
V: TRBV12-3/TRBV12-4
size: few

DNA: TGCAGTGCTAGAGATAGCCAGGGAAGTTCCTACGAGCAGTACTTC
CDR3: CSARDSQGSSYEQYF
J: TRBJ2-7
D: .
V: TRBV20-1
size: many

DNA: TGTGCCAGCAGTTCTTACTCCCTCAGCTCCTACAATGAGCAGTTCTTC
CDR3: CASSSYSLSSYNEQFF
J: TRBJ2-1
D: .
V: TRBV27
size: few

DNA: TGTGCCAGCAGCTTAGAGGGCAGGACGCAAGAGACCCAGTACTTC
CDR3: CASSLEGRTQETQYF
J: TRBJ2-5
D: .
V: TRBV7-3
size: many

DNA: TGTGCCAGCGGGGGGAGCTCCTCCTACGAGCAGTACTTC
CDR3: CASGGSSSYEQYF
J: TRBJ2-7
D: .
V: TRBV7-6
size: .

DNA: TGTGCCAGCAGCCTAGCGGGAGCTAACACAGATACGCAGTATTTT
CDR3: CASSLAGANTDTQYF
J: TRBJ2-3
D: TRBD2
V: TRBV3-1
size: .

DNA: TGTGCCAGTTCTCAAAAAGTGACAGGATACACTGAAGCTTTCTTT
CDR3: CASSQKVTGYTEAFF
J: TRBJ1-1
D: .
V: TRBV7-2
size: many

DNA: TGTGCCACAGCGGGAGTTCGTGGGAGGGAGCAGTTCTTC
CDR3: CATAGVRGREQFF
J: TRBJ2-1
D: TRBD2
V: TRBV15
size: many

DNA: TGTGCCAGCAGCTCAAGCCTACTTGATACGCAGTATTTT
CDR3: CASSSSLLDTQYF
J: TRBJ2-3
D: .
V: TRBV7-6
size: .

DNA: TGTGCCACCAGCAGGGGAATATCTACAGGGACAGAGACCCAGTACTTC
CDR3: CATSRGISTGTETQYF
J: TRBJ2-5
D: .
V: TRBV15
size: .

DNA: TGCGCCAGCAGCCAAGTCGGGTCCGGCGCTGAAGCTTTCTTT
CDR3: CASSQVGSGAEAFF
J: TRBJ1-1
D: .
V: TRBV4-1
size: few

DNA: TGTGCCACCAGCAGAGATGTCGAGGGGAAGTATGGTTACACCTTC
CDR3: CATSRDVEGKYGYTF
J: TRBJ1-2
D: .
V: TRBV15
size: .

DNA: TGTGCCAGCAGCACGGAGGAGGAAAAACTGTTTTTT
CDR3: CASSTEEEKLFF
J: TRBJ1-4
D: .
V: TRBV16
size: many

DNA: TGTGCCTGGAGCGACGGGAACACTGAAGCTTTCTTT
CDR3: CAWSDGNTEAFF
J: TRBJ1-1
D: .
V: TRBV30
size: .

DNA: TGCGCCAGCAATAACTATGGCTACACCTTC
CDR3: CASNNYGYTF
J: TRBJ1-2
D: .
V: TRBV10-2
size: many

DNA: TGTGCCAGCAGTTTACCCTACACTGAAGCTTTCTTT
CDR3: CASSLPYTEAFF
J: TRBJ1-1
D: .
V: TRBV6-2/TRBV6-3
size: many

DNA: TGCGCCAGCAGCCTACACCCGACGACAGTATCTAATGAAAAACTGTTTTTT
CDR3: CASSLHPTTVSNEKLFF
J: TRBJ1-4
D: .
V: TRBV5-1
size: many

DNA: TGCAGCGTTGAGGCAGGGGGATACTATGGCTACACCTTC
CDR3: CSVEAGGYYGYTF
J: TRBJ1-2
D: TRBD1
V: TRBV29-1
size: .

DNA: TGTGCCAGCAGCCCACAGGGAGGTGTGGGTTTAATCGGGGAGCTGTTTTTT
CDR3: CASSPQGGVGLIGELFF
J: TRBJ2-2
D: .
V: TRBV7-9
size: many

DNA: TGTGCCAGCAGCTCCGAGACAGATGGCTACACCTTC
CDR3: CASSSETDGYTF
J: TRBJ1-2
D: .
V: TRBV5-8
size: many

DNA: TGCGCCAGCAGTGATGACATCCCGCGAACAACCGGGGAGCTGTTTTTT
CDR3: CASSDDIPRTTGELFF
J: TRBJ2-2
D: .
V: TRBV10-1
size: .

DNA: TGTGCCAGCAAGCGAGACTATGGCTACACCTTC
CDR3: CASKRDYGYTF
J: TRBJ1-2
D: .
V: TRBV7-2
size: .